Following are 2 T cell receptor beta chains from one sample sequenced in a study of control samples from healthy donors and cancer patients (TCRdb year 2020). The library was prepared using the immunoSEQ multiplex PCR assay. The source is immuneACCESS, and TCRdb retained only in-frame sequences with V and J called. Part of the clones is not carried over; for the studies checked, unresolved V genes explain less than half of this, and the remainder is unexplained. Present in this sample are around 250,000 clones, over 75% of which were seen just once. More than 10% of the sample rests with the top ten. Material: PBMCs. The origin of the receptors is a woman between 55 and 75 years old with lung cancer.

This chain links TRBV5-1 with TRBJ2-2; 7 nucleotides agree with TRBD1. Germline V CDR1 and CDR2: SGHRS, YFSETQ. The CDR3 extends over 15 amino acids. The trim removed 3 bases at V and 0 bases at J, leaving 2 bases unmatched. The CDR3 reads CASSWDSPNTGELFF. The CDR3 DNA reads TGCGCCAGCAGCTGGGACAGCCCGAACACCGGGGAGCTGTTTTTT.

For this clone: The identical CDR3 is also encoded by other nucleotide sequences in the sample. This CDR3 is CASSIQGYTGELFF. The CDR3 DNA reads TGTGCCAGTAGTATTCAGGGCTACACCGGGGAGCTGTTTTTT. V is TRBV19 and J is TRBJ2-2, with a possible D match to TRBD1 (5 bases). CDR1 is LNHDA, CDR2 SQIVND, per germline (reference sequence). Trimming took off 3 bases at V and 3 bases at J, with 8 bases between the two ends. The CDR3 length is 14 residues. Variable domain in full (rest from reference TRBV19 and TRBJ2-2): DGGITQSPKYLFRKEGQNVTLSCEQNLNHDAMYWYRQDPGQGLRLIYYSQIVNDFQKGDIAEGYSVSREKKESFPLTVTSAQKNPTAFYLCASSIQGYTGELFFGEGSRLTVL.